This section outlines one TCR beta chain sequence together with its context. V lost 5 bases, J lost 7 bases, and 12 bases lay in between. CDR1 is DFQATT and CDR2 is SNEGSKA in the germline V gene (reference sequence). This CDR3 has 13 amino acids. This entry belongs to a study of response to subunit inactivated influenza vaccine. TCRdb recomputed calls from the RT-PCR reads with MiXCR, one row per CDR3 protein. The sample includes about 620,000 distinct CDR3 sequences, about 11% of them seen just once. The same sample was also studied in work on T cells expressing NK-cell markers. Turning to that study: Making the TCR beta cDNA relied on 5'RACE template switching with UMIs. In a group of about six donors, dominant NKG2C+ clonotypes represented about 1.0-7.5% of CD8+ T cells.

The receptor's source is a man aged 45 to 65 who received an inactivated influenza vaccine. V and J are TRBV20-1 and TRBJ1-6; a possible D gene is TRBD1 (6 bases). Source: PBMCs from blood, taken on the day of vaccination. In nucleotides, the CDR3 is TGCAGTGCTTCCAGGACAGAAAATTCACCCCTCCACTTT. Its protein is CSASRTENSPLHF.